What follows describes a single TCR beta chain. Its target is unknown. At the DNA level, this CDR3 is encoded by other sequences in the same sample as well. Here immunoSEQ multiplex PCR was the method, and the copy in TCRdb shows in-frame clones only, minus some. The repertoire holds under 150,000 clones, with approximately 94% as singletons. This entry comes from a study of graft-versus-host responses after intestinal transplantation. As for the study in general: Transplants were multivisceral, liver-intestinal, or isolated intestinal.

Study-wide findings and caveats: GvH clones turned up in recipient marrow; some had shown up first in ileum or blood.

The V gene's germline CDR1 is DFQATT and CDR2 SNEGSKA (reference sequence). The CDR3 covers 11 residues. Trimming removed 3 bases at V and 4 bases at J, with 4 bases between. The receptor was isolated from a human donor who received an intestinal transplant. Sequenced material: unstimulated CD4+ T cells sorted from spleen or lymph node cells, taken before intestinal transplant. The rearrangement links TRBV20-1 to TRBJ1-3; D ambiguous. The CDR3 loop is CSARVGNTIYF. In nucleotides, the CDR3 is TGCAGTGCTAGGGTGGGAAACACCATATATTTT.